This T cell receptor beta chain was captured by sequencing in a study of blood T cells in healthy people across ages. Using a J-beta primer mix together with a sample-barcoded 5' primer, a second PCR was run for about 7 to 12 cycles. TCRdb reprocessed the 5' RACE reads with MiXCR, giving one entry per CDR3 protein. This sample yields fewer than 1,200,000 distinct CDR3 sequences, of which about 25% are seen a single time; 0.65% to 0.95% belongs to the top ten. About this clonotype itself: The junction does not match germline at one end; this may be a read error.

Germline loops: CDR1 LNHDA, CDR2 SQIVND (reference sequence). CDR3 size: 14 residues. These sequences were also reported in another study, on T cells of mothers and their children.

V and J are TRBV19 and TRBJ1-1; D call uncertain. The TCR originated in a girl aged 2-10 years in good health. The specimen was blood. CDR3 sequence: CASSITRRNTEASF. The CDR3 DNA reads TGTGCCAGTAGTATAACCCGAAGGAACACTGAAGCTTCCTTT.